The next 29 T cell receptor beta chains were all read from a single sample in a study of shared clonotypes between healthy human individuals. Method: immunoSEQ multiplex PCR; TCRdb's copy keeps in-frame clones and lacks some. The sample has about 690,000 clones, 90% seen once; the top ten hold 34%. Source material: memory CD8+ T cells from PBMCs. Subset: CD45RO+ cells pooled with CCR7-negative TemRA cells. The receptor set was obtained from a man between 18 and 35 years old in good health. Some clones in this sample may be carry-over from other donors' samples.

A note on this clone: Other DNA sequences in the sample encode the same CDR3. The CDR3 loop is CASSLGGSGEQYF. The CDR3 DNA reads TGTGCCAGCAGCTTAGGAGGGTCGGGCGAGCAGTACTTC. This chain connects TRBV7-9 to TRBJ2-7; D may be TRBD2 (5 bases). The germline CDR1 and CDR2 sequences are SEHNR and FQNEAQ (reference sequence). CDR3 length equals 13 residues. V dropped 1 base and J dropped 6 bases, with 10 bases sitting between them.

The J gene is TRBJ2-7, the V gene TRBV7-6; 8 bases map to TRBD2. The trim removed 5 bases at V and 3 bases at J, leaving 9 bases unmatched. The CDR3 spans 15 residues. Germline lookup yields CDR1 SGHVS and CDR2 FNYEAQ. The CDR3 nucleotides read TGTGCCAGCAGCCGCGAGCGGGAGAGCTTCTACGAGCAGTACTTC. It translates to CASSRERESFYEQYF.

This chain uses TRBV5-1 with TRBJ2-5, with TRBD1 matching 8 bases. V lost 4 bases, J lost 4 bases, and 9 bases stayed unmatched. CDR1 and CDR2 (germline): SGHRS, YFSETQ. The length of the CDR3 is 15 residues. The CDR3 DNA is TGCGCCAGCAGCCAGGGGGCGACTCGTGGAGAGACCCAGTACTTC. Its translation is CASSQGATRGETQYF.

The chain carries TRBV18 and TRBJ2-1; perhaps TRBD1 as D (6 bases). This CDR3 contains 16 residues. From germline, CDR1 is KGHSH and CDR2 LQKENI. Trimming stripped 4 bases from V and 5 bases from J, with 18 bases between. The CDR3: CASSLAPDSVHNEQFF. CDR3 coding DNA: TGTGCCAGCTCACTTGCTCCGGACAGCGTACACAATGAGCAGTTCTTC.

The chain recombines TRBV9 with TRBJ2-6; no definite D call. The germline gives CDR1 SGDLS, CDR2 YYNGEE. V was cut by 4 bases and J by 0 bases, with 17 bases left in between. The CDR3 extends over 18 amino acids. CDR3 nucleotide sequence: TGTGCCAGCAGCTCGGTTGCGGCCTTCTACTCTGGGGCCAACGTCCTGACTTTC. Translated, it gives CASSSVAAFYSGANVLTF. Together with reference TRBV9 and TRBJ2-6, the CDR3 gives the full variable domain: DSGVTQTPKHLITATGQRVTLRCSPRSGDLSVYWYQQSLDQGLQFLIQYYNGEERAKGNILERFSAQQFPDLHSELNLSSLELGDSALYFCASSSVAAFYSGANVLTFGAGSRLTVL.

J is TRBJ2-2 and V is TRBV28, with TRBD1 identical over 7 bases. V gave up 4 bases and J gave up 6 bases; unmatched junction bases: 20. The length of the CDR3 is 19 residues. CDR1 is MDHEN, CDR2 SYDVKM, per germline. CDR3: CASSSPRLKTGSIAGELFF. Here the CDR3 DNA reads TGTGCCAGCAGTTCTCCTAGACTCAAGACAGGGAGTATTGCCGGGGAGCTGTTTTTT.

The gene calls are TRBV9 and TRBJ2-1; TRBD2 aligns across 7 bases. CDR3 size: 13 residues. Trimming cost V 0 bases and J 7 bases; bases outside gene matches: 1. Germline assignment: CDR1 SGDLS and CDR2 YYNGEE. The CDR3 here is CASSVGTRNEQFF. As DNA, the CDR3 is TGTGCCAGCAGCGTAGGGACTAGGAATGAGCAGTTCTTC.

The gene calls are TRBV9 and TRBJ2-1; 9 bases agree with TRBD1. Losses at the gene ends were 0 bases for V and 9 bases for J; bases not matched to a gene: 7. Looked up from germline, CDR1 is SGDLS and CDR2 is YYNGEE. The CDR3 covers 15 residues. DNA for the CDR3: TGTGCCAGCAGCGTAGGGGACAGGGAAGGTGGTGAGCAGTTCTTC. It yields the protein CASSVGDREGGEQFF.

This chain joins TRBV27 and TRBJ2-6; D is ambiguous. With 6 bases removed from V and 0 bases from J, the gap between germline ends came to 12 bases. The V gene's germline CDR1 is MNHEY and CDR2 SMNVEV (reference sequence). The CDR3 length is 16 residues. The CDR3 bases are TGTGCCAGCAGGATTTCGAGGCTCTCTGGGGCCAACGTCCTGACTTTC. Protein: CASRISRLSGANVLTF.

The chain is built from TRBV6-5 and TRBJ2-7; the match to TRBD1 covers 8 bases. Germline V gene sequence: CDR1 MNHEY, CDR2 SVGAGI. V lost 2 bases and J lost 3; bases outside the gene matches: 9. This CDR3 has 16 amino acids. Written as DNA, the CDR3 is TGTGCCAGCAGTTACGACAGGGGAGCAAGAGTCTACGAGCAGTACTTC. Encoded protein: CASSYDRGARVYEQYF.

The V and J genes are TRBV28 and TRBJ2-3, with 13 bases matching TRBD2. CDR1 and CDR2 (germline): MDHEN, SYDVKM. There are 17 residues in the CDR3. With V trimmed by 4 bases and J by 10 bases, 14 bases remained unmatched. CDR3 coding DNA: TGTGCCAGCAGTTGGGGGGGGACTAGCGGGATGGGCGTGGCGCAGTATTTT. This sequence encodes CASSWGGTSGMGVAQYF.

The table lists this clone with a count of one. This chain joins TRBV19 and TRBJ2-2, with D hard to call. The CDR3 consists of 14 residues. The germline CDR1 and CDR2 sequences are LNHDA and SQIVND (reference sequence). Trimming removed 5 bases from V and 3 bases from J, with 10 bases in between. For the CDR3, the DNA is TGTGCCAGTAGTCTCTTCGAGTACACCGGGGAGCTGTTTTTT. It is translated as CASSLFEYTGELFF. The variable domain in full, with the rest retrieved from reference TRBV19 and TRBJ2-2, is DGGITQSPKYLFRKEGQNVTLSCEQNLNHDAMYWYRQDPGQGLRLIYYSQIVNDFQKGDIAEGYSVSREKKESFPLTVTSAQKNPTAFYLCASSLFEYTGELFFGEGSRLTVL.

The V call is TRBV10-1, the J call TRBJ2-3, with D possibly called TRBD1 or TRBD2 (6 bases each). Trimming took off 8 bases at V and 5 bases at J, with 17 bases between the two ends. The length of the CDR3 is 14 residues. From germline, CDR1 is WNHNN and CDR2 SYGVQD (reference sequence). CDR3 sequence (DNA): TGCGCCAGCTCCCCCTGTAGGGGGGAAGATACGCAGTATTTT. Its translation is CASSPCRGEDTQYF.

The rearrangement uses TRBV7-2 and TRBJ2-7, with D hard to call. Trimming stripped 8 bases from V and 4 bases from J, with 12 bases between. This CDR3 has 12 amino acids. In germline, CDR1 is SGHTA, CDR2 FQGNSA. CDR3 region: CASRRRGYEQYF. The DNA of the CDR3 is TGTGCCAGCCGCCGGAGAGGATACGAGCAGTACTTC.

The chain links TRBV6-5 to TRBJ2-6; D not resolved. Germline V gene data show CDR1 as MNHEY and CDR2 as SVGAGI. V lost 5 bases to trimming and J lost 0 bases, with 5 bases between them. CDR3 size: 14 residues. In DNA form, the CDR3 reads TGTGCCAGCAGTAGTATCTCTGGGGCCAACGTCCTGACTTTC. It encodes CASSSISGANVLTF.

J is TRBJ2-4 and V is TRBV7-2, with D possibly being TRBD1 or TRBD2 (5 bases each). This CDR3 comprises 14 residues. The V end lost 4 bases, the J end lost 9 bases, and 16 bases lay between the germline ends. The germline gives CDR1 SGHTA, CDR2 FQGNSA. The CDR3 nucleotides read TGTGCCAGCAGCTCCCCAACAAGGGACCCCATTCAGTACTTC. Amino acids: CASSSPTRDPIQYF.

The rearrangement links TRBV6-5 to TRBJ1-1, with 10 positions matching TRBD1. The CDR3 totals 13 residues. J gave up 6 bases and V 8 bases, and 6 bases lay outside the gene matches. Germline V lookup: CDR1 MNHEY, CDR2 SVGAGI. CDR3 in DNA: TGTGCCAGCTTCGGGACAGGGGTGCCTGAAGCTTTCTTT. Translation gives CASFGTGVPEAFF.

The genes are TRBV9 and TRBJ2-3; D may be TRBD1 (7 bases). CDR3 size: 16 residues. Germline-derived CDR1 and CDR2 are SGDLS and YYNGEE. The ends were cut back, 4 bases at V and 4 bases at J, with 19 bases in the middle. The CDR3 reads CASSPTGRDSSDTQYF. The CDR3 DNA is TGTGCCAGCAGCCCCACGGGGCGGGACAGCTCAGATACGCAGTATTTT.

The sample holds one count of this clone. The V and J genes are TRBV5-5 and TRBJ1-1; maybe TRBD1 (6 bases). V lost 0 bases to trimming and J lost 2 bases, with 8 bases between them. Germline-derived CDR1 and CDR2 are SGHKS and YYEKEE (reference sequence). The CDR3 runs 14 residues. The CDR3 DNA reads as TGTGCCAGCAGCTTGGTCAGGGGAAACACTGAAGCTTTCTTT. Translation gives CASSLVRGNTEAFF.

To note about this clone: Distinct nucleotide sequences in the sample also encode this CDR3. CDR3 protein: CASSVGGRVADTQYF. The CDR3 nucleotides are TGTGCCAGCAGCGTAGGCGGGAGGGTAGCAGATACGCAGTATTTT. The chain couples TRBV9 to TRBJ2-3; TRBD2 matches 9 bases. Germline values: CDR1 SGDLS, CDR2 YYNGEE. This CDR3 is 15 amino acids long. V gave up 0 bases and J gave up 4 bases; unmatched junction bases: 3.

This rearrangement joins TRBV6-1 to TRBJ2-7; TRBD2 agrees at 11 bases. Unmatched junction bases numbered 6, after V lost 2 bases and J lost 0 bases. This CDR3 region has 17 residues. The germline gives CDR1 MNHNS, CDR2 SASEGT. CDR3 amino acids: CASSELAGGAPSYEQYF. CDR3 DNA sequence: TGTGCCAGCAGTGAACTAGCGGGAGGCGCCCCCTCCTACGAGCAGTACTTC.

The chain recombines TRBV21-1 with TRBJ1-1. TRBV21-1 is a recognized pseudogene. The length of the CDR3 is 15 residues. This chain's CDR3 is CASRKGPRVPTEAFF. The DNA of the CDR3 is TGTGCCAGCAGAAAAGGTCCTAGGGTACCCACTGAAGCTTTCTTT.

CDR3 loop: CASVAVSYEQYF. The CDR3 bases are TGTGCCAGCGTGGCAGTTTCCTACGAGCAGTACTTC. The rearrangement uses TRBV7-9 and TRBJ2-7; D is uncertain. V lost 8 bases and J 1 base, leaving 9 bases between the germline ends. CDR3 length equals 12 residues. Germline CDR1 and CDR2: SEHNR and FQNEAQ (reference sequence).

CDR3 amino acids: CAWSVTGSFNQPQHF. DNA of the CDR3: TGTGCCTGGAGTGTAACAGGGTCATTCAATCAGCCCCAGCATTTT. This chain joins TRBV30 and TRBJ1-5, with D maybe TRBD1 (6 bases). CDR1 GTSNPN and CDR2 SVGIG come from the germline V gene (reference sequence). The V and J ends lost 0 bases and 3 bases respectively, with 12 bases between them. The CDR3 has 15 residues.

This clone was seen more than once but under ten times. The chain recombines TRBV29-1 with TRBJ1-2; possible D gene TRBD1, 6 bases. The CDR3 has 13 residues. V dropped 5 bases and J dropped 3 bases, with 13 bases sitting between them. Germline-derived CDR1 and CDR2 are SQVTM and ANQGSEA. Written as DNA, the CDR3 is TGCAGCGTTCCCGGACAGACTTACTATGGCTACACCTTC. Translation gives CSVPGQTYYGYTF.

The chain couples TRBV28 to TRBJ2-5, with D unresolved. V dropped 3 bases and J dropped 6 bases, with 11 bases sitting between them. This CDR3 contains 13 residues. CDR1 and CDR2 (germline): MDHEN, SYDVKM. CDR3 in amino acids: CASSFGLVKTQYF. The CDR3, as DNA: TGTGCCAGCAGTTTTGGTCTAGTAAAGACCCAGTACTTC.

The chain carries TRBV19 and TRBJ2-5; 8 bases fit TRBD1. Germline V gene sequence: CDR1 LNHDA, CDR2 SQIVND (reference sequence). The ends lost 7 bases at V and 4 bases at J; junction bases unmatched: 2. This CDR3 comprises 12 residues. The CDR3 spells CASIDRGETQYF. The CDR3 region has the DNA TGTGCCAGTATCGACAGGGGAGAGACCCAGTACTTC.

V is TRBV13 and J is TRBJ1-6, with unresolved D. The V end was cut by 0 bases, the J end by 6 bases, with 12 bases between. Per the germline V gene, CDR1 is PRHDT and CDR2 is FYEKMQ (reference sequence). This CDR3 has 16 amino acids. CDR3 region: CASSLGASFGNSPLHF. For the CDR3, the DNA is TGTGCCAGCAGCTTAGGAGCGAGTTTTGGTAATTCACCCCTCCACTTT.

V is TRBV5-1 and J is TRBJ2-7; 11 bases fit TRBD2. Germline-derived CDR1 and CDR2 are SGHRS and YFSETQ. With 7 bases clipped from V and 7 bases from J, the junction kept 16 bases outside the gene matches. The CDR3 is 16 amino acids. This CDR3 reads CASAGLTSGRSSEQYF. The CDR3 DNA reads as TGCGCCAGCGCCGGGCTAACTAGCGGGAGATCGAGTGAGCAGTACTTC.